One T cell receptor (beta chain) is described in this entry. Germline loops: CDR1 ENHRY, CDR2 SYGVKD. V was clipped by 6 bases and J by 8 bases; unmatched bases: 7. The CDR3 has 13 amino acids. Unique molecular identifiers were incorporated during preparation of the TCRbeta library. TCRdb reanalysed the PCR reads using MiXCR and keeps one entry per CDR3 protein. The repertoire holds about 440,000 distinct CDR3 sequences, with roughly two fifths as singletons. The data were taken from a study of T-cell reconstitution after alpha-beta-depleted transplantation in children. Sequencing was performed on PBMCs, taken before TCRalphabeta/CD19-depleted stem cell transplant. The receptor comes from a girl between 2 and 10 years old with aplastic anemia, due to receive a stem cell transplant. The V and J genes are TRBV10-3 and TRBJ1-2; 9 bases agree with TRBD1. For the CDR3, the DNA is TGTGCCATCAGACCCGACAGGGGGGGCGGCTACACCTTC. It is translated as CAIRPDRGGGYTF.